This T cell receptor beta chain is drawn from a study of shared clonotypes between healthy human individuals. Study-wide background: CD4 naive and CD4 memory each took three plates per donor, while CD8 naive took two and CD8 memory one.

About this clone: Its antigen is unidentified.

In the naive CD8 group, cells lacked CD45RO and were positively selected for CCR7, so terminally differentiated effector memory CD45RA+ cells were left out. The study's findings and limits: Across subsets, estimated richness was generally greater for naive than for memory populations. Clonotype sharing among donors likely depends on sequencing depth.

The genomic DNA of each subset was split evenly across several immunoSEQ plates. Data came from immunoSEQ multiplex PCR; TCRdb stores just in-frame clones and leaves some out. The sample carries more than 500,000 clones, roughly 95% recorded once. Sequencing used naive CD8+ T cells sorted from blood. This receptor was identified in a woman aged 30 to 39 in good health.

CDR3 DNA: TGTGCCAGCAGCCAAGCTCCCTCCGGGAGCAAAAACATTCAGTACTTC. This codes for CASSQAPSGSKNIQYF. V is TRBV11-2 and J is TRBJ2-4; D is perhaps TRBD2 (6 bases). Germline values: CDR1 SGHAT, CDR2 FQNNGV. This CDR3 contains 16 residues. Trimming removed 5 bases from V and 3 bases from J, with 17 bases in between. Filled out from reference TRBV11-2 and TRBJ2-4, the complete variable domain reads EAGVAQSPRYKIIEKRQSVAFWCNPISGHATLYWYQQILGQGPKLLIQFQNNGVVDDSQLPKDRFSAERLKGVDSTLKIQPAKLEDSAVYLCASSQAPSGSKNIQYFGAGTRLSVL.